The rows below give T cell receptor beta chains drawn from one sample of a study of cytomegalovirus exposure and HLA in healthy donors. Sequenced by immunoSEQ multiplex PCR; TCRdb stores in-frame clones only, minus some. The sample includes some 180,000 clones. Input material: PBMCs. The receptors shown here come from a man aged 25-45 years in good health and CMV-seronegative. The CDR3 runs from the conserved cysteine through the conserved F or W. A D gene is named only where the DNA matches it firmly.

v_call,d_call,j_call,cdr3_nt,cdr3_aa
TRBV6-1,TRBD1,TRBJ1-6,TGTGCCAGCAGGACAGGGGGATCACCCCTCCACTTT,CASRTGGSPLHF
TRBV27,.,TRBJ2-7,TGTGCCAGCAGTTTATTGCCCGGGGGCTCCTACGAGCAGTACTTC,CASSLLPGGSYEQYF
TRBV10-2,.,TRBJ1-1,TGCGCCAGCAGGGCCAACACTGAAGCTTTCTTT,CASRANTEAFF
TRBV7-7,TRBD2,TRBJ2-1,TGTGCCAGCAGCTTTGGTACTAGCGCTTACAATGAGCAGTTCTTC,CASSFGTSAYNEQFF
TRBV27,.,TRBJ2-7,TGTGCCAGCAATTTACAGGGTTCCGACGAGCAGTACTTC,CASNLQGSDEQYF
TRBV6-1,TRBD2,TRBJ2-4,TGTGCCAGCAGTGGACTAGCGGGAGGAACCAAAAACATTCAGTACTTC,CASSGLAGGTKNIQYF
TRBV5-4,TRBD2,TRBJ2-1,TGTGCCAGCAGCTTGCATGTACTAGCGGGCTACAATGAGCAGTTCTTC,CASSLHVLAGYNEQFF
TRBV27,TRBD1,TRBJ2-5,TGTGCCAGCAGTTTATCTTTTCGGGATACCTCTCGAATTAAACAGGGGGCCGTAGAGACCCAGTACTTC,CASSLSFRDTSRIKQGAVETQYF
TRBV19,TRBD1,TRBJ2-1,TGTGCCAGTAGTCCTACGGCGACAGGGGTCGATGAGCAGTTCTTC,CASSPTATGVDEQFF
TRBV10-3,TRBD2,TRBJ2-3,TGTGCCATCAGTGGACTAGCGGGGGCCCGGAAGGCGCAGTATTTT,CAISGLAGARKAQYF
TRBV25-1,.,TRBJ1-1,TGTGCCAGCAGTGAACAGTCATTTCCCTCTGAAGCTTTCTTT,CASSEQSFPSEAFF
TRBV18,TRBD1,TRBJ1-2,TGTGCCAGCCAGGAAAGACCGGGACAGGGCGGGATTGGCTACACCTTC,CASQERPGQGGIGYTF
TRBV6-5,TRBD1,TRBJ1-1,TGTGCCAGCAGTTACTCCGTTACAGGGGGTGGCACTGAAGCTTTCTTT,CASSYSVTGGGTEAFF
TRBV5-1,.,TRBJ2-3,TGCGCCAGCAGCTTGGGGCGGGATCCAGATACGCAGTATTTT,CASSLGRDPDTQYF
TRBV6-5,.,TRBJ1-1,TGTGCCAGCGATAAGGGGAGGGAGGGCACTGAAGCTTTCTTT,CASDKGREGTEAFF